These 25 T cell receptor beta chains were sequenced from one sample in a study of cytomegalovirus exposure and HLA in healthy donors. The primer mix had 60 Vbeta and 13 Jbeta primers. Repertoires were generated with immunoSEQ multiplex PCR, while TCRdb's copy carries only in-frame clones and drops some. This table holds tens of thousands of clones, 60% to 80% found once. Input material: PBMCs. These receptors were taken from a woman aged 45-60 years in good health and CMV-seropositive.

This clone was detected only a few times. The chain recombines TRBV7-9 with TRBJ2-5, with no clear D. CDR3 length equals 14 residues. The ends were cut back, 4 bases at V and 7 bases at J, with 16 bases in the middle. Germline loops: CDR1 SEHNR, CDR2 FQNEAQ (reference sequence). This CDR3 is CASSSALGVGTQYF. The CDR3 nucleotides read TGTGCCAGCAGCTCCGCGCTAGGAGTGGGGACCCAGTACTTC.

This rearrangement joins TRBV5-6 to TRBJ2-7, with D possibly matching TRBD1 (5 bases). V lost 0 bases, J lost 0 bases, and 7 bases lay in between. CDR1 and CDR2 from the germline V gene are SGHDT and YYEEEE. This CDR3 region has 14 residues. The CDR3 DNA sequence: TGTGCCAGCAGCTTGGACAGGTTCTCCTACGAGCAGTACTTC. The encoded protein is CASSLDRFSYEQYF.

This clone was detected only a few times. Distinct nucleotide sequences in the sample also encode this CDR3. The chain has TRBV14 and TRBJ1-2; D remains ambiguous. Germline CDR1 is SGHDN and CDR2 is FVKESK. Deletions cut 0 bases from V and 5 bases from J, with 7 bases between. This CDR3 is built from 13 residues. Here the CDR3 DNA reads TGTGCCAGCAGCCAAGATAACAGTTATGGCTACACCTTC. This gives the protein CASSQDNSYGYTF.

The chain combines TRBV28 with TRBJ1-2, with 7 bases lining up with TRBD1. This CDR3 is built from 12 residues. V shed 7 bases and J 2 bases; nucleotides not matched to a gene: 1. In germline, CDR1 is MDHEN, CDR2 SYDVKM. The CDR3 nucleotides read TGTGCCAGCAACAGGGGAAACTATGGCTACACCTTC. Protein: CASNRGNYGYTF.

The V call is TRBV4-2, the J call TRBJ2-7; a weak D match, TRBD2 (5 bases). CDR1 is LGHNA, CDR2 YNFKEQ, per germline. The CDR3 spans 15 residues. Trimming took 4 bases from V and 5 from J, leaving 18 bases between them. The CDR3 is CASSLGWEPTHEQYF. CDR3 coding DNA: TGTGCCAGCAGCCTCGGGTGGGAGCCCACCCACGAGCAGTACTTC.

CDR3 sequence reads: CASSSSGTSVHNEQFF. The CDR3 DNA reads TGTGCCAGCAGCTCTTCCGGGACTAGCGTACACAATGAGCAGTTCTTC. The rearrangement joins TRBV7-3 to TRBJ2-1, with 10 positions matching TRBD2. This CDR3 is 16 amino acids long. Per the germline V gene, CDR1 is SGHTA and CDR2 is FQGTGA. V dropped 4 bases and J dropped 5; count of bases not matched to a gene: 8.

The CDR3 protein is CASSERPGMAFF. CDR3 sequence (DNA): TGCGCCAGCAGTGAGCGGCCAGGGATGGCTTTCTTT. The rearrangement joins TRBV10-2 to TRBJ1-1, with a tentative D call TRBD1 (5 bases). The CDR3 runs to 12 residues. CDR1 and CDR2 from the germline V gene are WSHSY and SAAADI. V was pared by 2 bases and J by 11 bases, with 12 bases between.

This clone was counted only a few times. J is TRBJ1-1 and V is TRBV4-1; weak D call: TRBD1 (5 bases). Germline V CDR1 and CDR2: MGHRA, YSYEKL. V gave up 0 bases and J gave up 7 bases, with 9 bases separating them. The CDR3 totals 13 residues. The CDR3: CASSQEGGDEAFF. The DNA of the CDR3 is TGCGCCAGCAGCCAAGAAGGAGGGGATGAAGCTTTCTTT.

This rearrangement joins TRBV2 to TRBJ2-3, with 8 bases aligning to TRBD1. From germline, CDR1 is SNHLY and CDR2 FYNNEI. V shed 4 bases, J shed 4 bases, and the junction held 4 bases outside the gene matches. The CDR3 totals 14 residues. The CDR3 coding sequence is TGTGCCAGCAGTGTTGACAGGGGAGCAGATACGCAGTATTTT. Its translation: CASSVDRGADTQYF.

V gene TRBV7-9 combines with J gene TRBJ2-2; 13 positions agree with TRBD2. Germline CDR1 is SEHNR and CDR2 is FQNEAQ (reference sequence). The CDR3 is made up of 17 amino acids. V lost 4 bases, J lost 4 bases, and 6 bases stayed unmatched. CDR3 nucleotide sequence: TGTGCCAGCAGCTCGACTAGCGGGAGGTTTAGCACCGGGGAGCTGTTTTTT. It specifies CASSSTSGRFSTGELFF.

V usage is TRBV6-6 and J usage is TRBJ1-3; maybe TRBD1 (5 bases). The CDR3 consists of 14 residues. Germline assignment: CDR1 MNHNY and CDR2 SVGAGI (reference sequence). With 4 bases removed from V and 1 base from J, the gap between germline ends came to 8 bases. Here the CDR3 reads CASSFGGSGNTIYF. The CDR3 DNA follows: TGTGCCAGCAGTTTCGGGGGGTCTGGAAACACCATATATTTT.

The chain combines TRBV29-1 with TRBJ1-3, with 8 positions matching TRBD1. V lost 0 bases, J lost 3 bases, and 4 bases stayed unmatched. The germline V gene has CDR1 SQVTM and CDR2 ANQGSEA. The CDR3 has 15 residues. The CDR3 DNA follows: TGCAGCGTTGAAGAGATCACAGGGGGTGGAAACACCATATATTTT. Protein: CSVEEITGGGNTIYF.

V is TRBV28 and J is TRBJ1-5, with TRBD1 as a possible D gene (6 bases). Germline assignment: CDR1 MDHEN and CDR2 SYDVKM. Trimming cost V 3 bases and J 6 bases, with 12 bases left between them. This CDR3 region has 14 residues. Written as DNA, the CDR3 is TGTGCCAGCAGTTTGTCAGGGGATATTCAGCCCCAGCATTTT. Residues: CASSLSGDIQPQHF.

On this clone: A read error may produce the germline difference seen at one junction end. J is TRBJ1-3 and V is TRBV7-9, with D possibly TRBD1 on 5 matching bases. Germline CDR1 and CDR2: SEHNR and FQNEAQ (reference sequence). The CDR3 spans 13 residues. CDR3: CSSSPGYGNTIYF. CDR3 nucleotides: TGTTCCAGCAGCCCAGGGTATGGAAACACCATATATTTT.

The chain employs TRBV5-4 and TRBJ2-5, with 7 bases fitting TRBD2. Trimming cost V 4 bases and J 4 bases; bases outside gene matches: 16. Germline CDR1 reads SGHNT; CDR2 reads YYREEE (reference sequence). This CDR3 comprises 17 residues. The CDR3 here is CASSRGGTTLYSETQYF. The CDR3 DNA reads TGTGCCAGCAGCCGAGGAGGGACTACGCTTTATTCAGAGACCCAGTACTTC.

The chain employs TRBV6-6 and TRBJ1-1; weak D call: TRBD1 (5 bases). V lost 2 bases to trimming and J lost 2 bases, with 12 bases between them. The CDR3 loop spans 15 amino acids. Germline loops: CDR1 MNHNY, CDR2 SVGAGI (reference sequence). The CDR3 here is CASSYRAGTNTEAFF. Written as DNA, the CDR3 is TGTGCCAGCAGTTACAGGGCAGGGACTAACACTGAAGCTTTCTTT.

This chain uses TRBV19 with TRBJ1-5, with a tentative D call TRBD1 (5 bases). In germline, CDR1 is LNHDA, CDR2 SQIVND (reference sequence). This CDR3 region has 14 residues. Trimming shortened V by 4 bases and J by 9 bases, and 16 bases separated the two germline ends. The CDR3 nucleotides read TGTGCCAGTAGTACTCGACAGCCTAATATGCCCCAGCATTTT. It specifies CASSTRQPNMPQHF.

The CDR3 sequence: CSVVGTRFTGELFF. In DNA, the CDR3 is TGCAGCGTTGTCGGGACAAGATTCACCGGGGAGCTGTTTTTT. The chain combines TRBV29-1 with TRBJ2-2; D possibly corresponds to TRBD1 (6 bases). Germline CDR1 SQVTM, CDR2 ANQGSEA. The CDR3 contains 14 residues. Trimming shortened V by 4 bases and J by 4 bases, and 13 bases separated the two germline ends.

This CDR3 is CASSLGQGYHEQYF. The DNA of the CDR3 is TGTGCCAGCAGCCTCGGACAGGGTTACCACGAGCAGTACTTC. The rearrangement links TRBV9 to TRBJ2-7, with 8 bases aligning to TRBD1. The CDR3 loop spans 14 amino acids. CDR1 and CDR2 (germline): SGDLS, YYNGEE. Germline trimming cut 4 bases from V and 5 bases from J; bases unmatched to any gene: 8.

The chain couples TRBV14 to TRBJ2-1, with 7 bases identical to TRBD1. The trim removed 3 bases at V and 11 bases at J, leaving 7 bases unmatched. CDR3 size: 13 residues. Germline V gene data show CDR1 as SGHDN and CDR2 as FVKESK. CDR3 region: CASSQEQGIKQFF. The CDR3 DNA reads TGTGCCAGCAGCCAGGAACAGGGGATAAAGCAGTTCTTC.

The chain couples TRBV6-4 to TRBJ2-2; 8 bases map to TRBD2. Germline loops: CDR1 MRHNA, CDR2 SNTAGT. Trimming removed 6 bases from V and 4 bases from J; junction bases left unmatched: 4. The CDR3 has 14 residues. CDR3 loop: CASRREGSTGELFF. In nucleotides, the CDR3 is TGTGCCAGCAGACGGGAGGGATCCACCGGGGAGCTGTTTTTT.

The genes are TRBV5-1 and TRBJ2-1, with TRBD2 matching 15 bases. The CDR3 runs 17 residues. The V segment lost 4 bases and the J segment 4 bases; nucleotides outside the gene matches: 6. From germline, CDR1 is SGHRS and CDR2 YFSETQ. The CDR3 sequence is CASSLPGLAGGYNEQFF. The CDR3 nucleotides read TGCGCCAGCAGCCTCCCCGGACTAGCGGGAGGGTACAATGAGCAGTTCTTC.

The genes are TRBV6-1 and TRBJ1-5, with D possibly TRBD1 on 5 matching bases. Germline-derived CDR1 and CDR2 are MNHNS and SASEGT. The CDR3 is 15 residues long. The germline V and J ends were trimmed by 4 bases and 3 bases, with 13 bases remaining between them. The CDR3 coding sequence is TGTGCCAGCAGTGGGGGGACTTTTTTCAATCAGCCCCAGCATTTT. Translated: CASSGGTFFNQPQHF.

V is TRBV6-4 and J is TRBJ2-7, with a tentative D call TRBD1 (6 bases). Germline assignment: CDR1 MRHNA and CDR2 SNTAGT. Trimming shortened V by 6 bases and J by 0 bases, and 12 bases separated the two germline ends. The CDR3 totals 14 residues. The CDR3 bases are TGTGCCAGCAGGGGGCTGGGACACTCCTACGAGCAGTACTTC. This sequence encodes CASRGLGHSYEQYF.

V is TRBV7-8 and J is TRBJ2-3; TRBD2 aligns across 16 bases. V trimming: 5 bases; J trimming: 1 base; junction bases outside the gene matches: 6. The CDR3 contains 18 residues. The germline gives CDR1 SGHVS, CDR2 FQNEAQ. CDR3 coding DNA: TGTGCCAGCAGCGGGACTAGCGGGAGGGCCCGCGGCACAGATACGCAGTATTTT. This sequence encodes CASSGTSGRARGTDTQYF.